The 18 T cell receptor beta chains below were found in one sample sequenced in a study of brain T cells in children with intractable seizures. Generated by immunoSEQ multiplex PCR, the TCRdb table keeps only in-frame clones and is missing some. Here the sample spans about 320,000 clones, approximately 93% being singletons. Time point indicated: blood from clinic visit 5 months post-surgery; TSC patient then seizure free. The sample was peripheral blood, taken about 5 months after surgery. These receptors were collected from a boy under two years old with tuberous sclerosis and intractable seizures.

The rearrangement links TRBV11-3 to TRBJ2-3, with 8 positions matching TRBD2. With V trimmed by 1 base and J by 5 bases, 14 bases remained unmatched. This CDR3 region has 18 residues. The germline V gene encodes CDR1 SGHNT and CDR2 YENEEA. The CDR3 spells CASSLVFEREPGEDTQYF. The CDR3 DNA follows: TGTGCCAGCAGCTTAGTGTTTGAGCGGGAGCCTGGCGAAGATACGCAGTATTTT.

This clone occurred a few times. This chain uses TRBV5-4 with TRBJ2-1; 9 bases line up with TRBD2. V dropped 4 bases and J dropped 7; count of bases not matched to a gene: 15. There are 17 residues in the CDR3. Germline V lookup: CDR1 SGHNT, CDR2 YYREEE (reference sequence). CDR3: CASSTRTSVSRFNEQFF. CDR3 in DNA: TGTGCCAGCAGCACCCGGACTAGCGTTTCGCGATTTAATGAGCAGTTCTTC.

J is TRBJ1-2 and V is TRBV2, with D hard to call. There are 14 residues in the CDR3. From germline, CDR1 is SNHLY and CDR2 FYNNEI. V was cut by 4 bases and J by 2 bases, with 11 bases left in between. The CDR3 coding sequence is TGTGCCAGCAGTGTTATCTACGGGAACTATGGCTACACCTTC. It translates to CASSVIYGNYGYTF.

This rearrangement joins TRBV7-3 to TRBJ1-1, with unresolved D. V was clipped by 5 bases and J by 5 bases, with 18 bases between them. Germline assignment: CDR1 SGHTA and CDR2 FQGTGA. CDR3 length equals 15 residues. CDR3 residues: CASSHYGGERTEAFF. CDR3 bases: TGTGCCAGCAGCCACTACGGAGGAGAAAGGACTGAAGCTTTCTTT.

This rearrangement joins TRBV27 to TRBJ2-6; D might be TRBD1 (5 bases). Germline V lookup: CDR1 MNHEY, CDR2 SMNVEV (reference sequence). Trimming took 3 bases from V and 3 from J, leaving 15 bases between them. The CDR3 runs 17 residues. The CDR3 is CASSFIYRNNGANVLTF. The CDR3 DNA follows: TGTGCCAGCAGTTTCATTTACAGGAATAATGGGGCCAACGTCCTGACTTTC.

The V and J genes are TRBV4-2 and TRBJ1-1, with D perhaps matching TRBD1 (6 bases). Germline values: CDR1 LGHNA, CDR2 YNFKEQ. The CDR3 has 15 amino acids. The V and J ends lost 0 bases and 8 bases respectively, with 16 bases between them. The CDR3 is CASSQDLGGDAEAFF. CDR3 nucleotides: TGTGCCAGCAGCCAAGATTTAGGGGGAGACGCGGAAGCTTTCTTT.

The chain employs TRBV21-1 and TRBJ1-2. TRBV21-1 is reported as a pseudogene. The CDR3 loop spans 17 amino acids. The DNA for the CDR3 is TGTGCCAGCAGCAAAGTAATCTCTTCGGGGGGCGGGTATGGCTACACCTTC. This sequence encodes CASSKVISSGGGYGYTF.

This chain uses TRBV16 with TRBJ1-3; no definite D call. The CDR3 sequence is 18 residues long. Germline lookup yields CDR1 KGHSY and CDR2 FQNENV. Trimming cost V 0 bases and J 0 bases, with 15 bases left between them. CDR3 in amino acids: CASSQSPLVGYSGNTIYF. As DNA, the CDR3 is TGTGCCAGCAGCCAATCCCCGTTGGTCGGATACTCTGGAAACACCATATATTTT. The full variable domain, in which reference TRBV16 and TRBJ1-3 provide the parts outside the CDR3, is GEEVAQTPKHLVRGEGQKAKLYCAPIKGHSYVFWYQQVLKNEFKFLISFQNENVFDETGMPKERFSAKCLPNSPCSLEIQATKLEDSAVYFCASSQSPLVGYSGNTIYFGEGSWLTVV.

This rearrangement joins TRBV2 to TRBJ2-7, with D unresolved. CDR3 length: 12 amino acids. V shed 2 bases and J shed 6 bases, with 8 bases lying between them. Per germline, CDR1 SNHLY and CDR2 FYNNEI. CDR3 in amino acids: CASSELVIEQYF. The DNA for the CDR3 is TGTGCCAGCAGTGAATTGGTGATCGAGCAGTACTTC. The entire variable domain, with the rest obtained from reference TRBV2 and TRBJ2-7, is as follows: EPEVTQTPSHQVTQMGQEVILRCVPISNHLYFYWYRQILGQKVEFLVSFYNNEISEKSEIFDDQFSVERPDGSNFTLKIRSTKLEDSAMYFCASSELVIEQYFGPGTRLTVT.

This chain links TRBV29-1 with TRBJ2-7; 10 nucleotides align to TRBD1. Trimming removed 6 bases from V and 3 bases from J; junction bases left unmatched: 5. CDR3 size: 13 residues. The germline CDR1 and CDR2 sequences are SQVTM and ANQGSEA. The CDR3 nucleotides are TGCAGCGTGCTGACAGGGGGCGGCTACGAGCAGTACTTC. Encoded protein: CSVLTGGGYEQYF.

The chain has TRBV2 and TRBJ1-1, with a weak D call TRBD1 (5 bases). Between the trimmed V and J ends, which lost 4 bases and 0 bases, there was a span of 12 bases. Germline CDR1 reads SNHLY; CDR2 reads FYNNEI. The CDR3 spans 15 residues. CDR3 loop: CASSGGVDMNTEAFF. The CDR3 coding sequence is TGTGCCAGCAGTGGAGGGGTAGACATGAACACTGAAGCTTTCTTT.

The chain joins TRBV6-1 to TRBJ2-7, with a weak D call TRBD1 (6 bases). The ends were cut back, 3 bases at V and 0 bases at J, with 6 bases in the middle. This CDR3 comprises 13 residues. Germline CDR1 reads MNHNS; CDR2 reads SASEGT. CDR3 residues: CASSDRGSYEQYF. The CDR3 nucleotides are TGTGCCAGCAGTGACAGGGGCTCCTACGAGCAGTACTTC.

This clone was found a few times. The chain carries TRBV14 and TRBJ1-1, with 7 bases matching TRBD1. Germline-derived CDR1 and CDR2 are SGHDN and FVKESK. V lost 4 bases and J lost 3; bases outside the gene matches: 2. This CDR3 region has 13 residues. CDR3 nucleotide sequence: TGTGCCAGCAGCCTTACAGGGGACACTGAAGCTTTCTTT. It specifies CASSLTGDTEAFF.

The CDR3 coding sequence is TGTGCCTGGAGTTTTACTAACTATGGCTACACCTTC. Translation: CAWSFTNYGYTF. The chain uses TRBV30 and TRBJ1-2; no clear D. Between the trimmed V and J ends, which lost 2 bases and 0 bases, there was a span of 4 bases. CDR1 and CDR2 from the germline V gene are GTSNPN and SVGIG (reference sequence). The CDR3 has 12 residues.

The genes are TRBV3-1 (or the pseudogene TRBV3-2) and TRBJ2-5, with 13 nucleotides matching TRBD2. With 2 bases clipped from V and 4 bases from J, the junction kept 13 bases outside the gene matches. Per the germline V gene, CDR1 is LGHDT and CDR2 is YNNKEL (reference sequence). This CDR3 is 19 amino acids long. CDR3: CASSQSPYGTSGEGETQYF. DNA for the CDR3: TGTGCCAGCAGCCAATCCCCATACGGGACTAGCGGGGAGGGAGAGACCCAGTACTTC.

This chain links TRBV7-8 with TRBJ2-5; D ambiguous. The germline V gene has CDR1 SGHVS and CDR2 FQNEAQ. The CDR3 runs 13 residues. V was shortened by 8 bases and J by 4 bases, with 14 bases between the two germline ends. The CDR3 nucleotides are TGTGCCAGCGGATTTCTAGTGCTAGAGACCCAGTACTTC. Encoded protein: CASGFLVLETQYF.

This chain connects TRBV14 to TRBJ1-1, with 10 bases fitting TRBD1. V was clipped by 3 bases and J by 10 bases; unmatched bases: 14. Per germline, CDR1 SGHDN and CDR2 FVKESK. There are 16 residues in the CDR3. The CDR3 region is CASSQGYRDRGTGAFF. CDR3 nucleotide sequence: TGTGCCAGCAGCCAGGGTTACCGGGACAGGGGTACGGGAGCTTTCTTT. The variable domain in full, with the rest retrieved from reference TRBV14 and TRBJ1-1, is EAGVTQFPSHSVIEKGQTVTLRCDPISGHDNLYWYRRVMGKEIKFLLHFVKESKQDESGMPNNRFLAERTGGTYSTLKVQPAELEDSGVYFCASSQGYRDRGTGAFFGQGTRLTVV.

The chain couples TRBV4-2 to TRBJ2-4; TRBD1 aligns across 12 bases. Looked up from germline, CDR1 is LGHNA and CDR2 is YNFKEQ. CDR3 length: 20 residues. The V segment lost 0 bases and the J segment 0 bases; nucleotides outside the gene matches: 9. CDR3 DNA: TGTGCCAGCAGCCAAGATACAGGGGGACAGGGGGCTGGAGCCAAAAACATTCAGTACTTC. Protein product: CASSQDTGGQGAGAKNIQYF.